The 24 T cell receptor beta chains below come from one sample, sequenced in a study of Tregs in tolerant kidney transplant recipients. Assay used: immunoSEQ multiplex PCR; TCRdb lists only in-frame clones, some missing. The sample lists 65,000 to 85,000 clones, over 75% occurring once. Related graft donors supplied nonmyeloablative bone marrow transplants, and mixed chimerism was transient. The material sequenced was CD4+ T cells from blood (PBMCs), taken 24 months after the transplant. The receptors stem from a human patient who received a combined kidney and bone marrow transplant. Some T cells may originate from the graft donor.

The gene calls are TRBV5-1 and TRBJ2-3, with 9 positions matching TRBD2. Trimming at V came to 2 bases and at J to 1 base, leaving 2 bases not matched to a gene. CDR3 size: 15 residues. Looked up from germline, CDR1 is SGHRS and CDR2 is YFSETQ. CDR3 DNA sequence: TGCGCCAGCAGCTTTAGCGGGGGAGGCACAGATACGCAGTATTTT. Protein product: CASSFSGGGTDTQYF.

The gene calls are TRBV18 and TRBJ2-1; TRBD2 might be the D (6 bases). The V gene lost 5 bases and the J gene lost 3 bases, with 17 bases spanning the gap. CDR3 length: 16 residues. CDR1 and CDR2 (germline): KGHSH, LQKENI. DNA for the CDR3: TGTGCCAGCTCAGGCGGGGCACCAAATTTCTACAATGAGCAGTTCTTC. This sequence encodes CASSGGAPNFYNEQFF.

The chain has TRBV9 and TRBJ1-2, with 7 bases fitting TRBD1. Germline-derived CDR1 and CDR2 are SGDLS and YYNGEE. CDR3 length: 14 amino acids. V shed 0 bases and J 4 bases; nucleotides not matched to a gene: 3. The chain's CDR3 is CASSVVGGAYGYTF. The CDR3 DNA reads TGTGCCAGCAGCGTAGTAGGGGGCGCCTATGGCTACACCTTC.

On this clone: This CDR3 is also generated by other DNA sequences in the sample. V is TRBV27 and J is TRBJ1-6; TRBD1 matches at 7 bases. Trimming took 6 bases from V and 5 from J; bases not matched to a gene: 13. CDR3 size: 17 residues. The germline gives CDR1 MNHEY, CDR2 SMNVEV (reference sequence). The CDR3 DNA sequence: TGTGCCAGCAGACGACCTGGGACAGTCGAAAATAATTCACCCCTCCACTTT. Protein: CASRRPGTVENNSPLHF.

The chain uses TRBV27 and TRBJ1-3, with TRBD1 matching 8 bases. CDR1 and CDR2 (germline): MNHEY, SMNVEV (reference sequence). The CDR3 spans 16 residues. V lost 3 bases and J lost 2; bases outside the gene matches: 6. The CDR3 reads CASSFSGGGPGNTIYF. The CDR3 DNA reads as TGTGCCAGCAGTTTCTCAGGGGGCGGCCCTGGAAACACCATATATTTT.

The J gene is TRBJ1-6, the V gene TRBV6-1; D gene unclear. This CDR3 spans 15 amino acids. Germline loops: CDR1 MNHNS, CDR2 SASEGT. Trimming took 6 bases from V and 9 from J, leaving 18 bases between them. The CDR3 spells CASSLKASWSSPLHF. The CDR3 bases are TGTGCCAGCAGCCTGAAGGCCTCCTGGAGTTCACCCCTCCACTTT.

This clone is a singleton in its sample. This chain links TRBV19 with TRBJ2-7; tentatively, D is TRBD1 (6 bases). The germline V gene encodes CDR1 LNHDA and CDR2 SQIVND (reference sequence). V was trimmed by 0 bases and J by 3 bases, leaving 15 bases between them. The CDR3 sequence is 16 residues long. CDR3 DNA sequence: TGTGCCAGTAGTATAGATCGACAGGCCGGTCTCTACGAGCAGTACTTC. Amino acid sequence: CASSIDRQAGLYEQYF. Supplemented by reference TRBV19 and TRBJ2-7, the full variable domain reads DGGITQSPKYLFRKEGQNVTLSCEQNLNHDAMYWYRQDPGQGLRLIYYSQIVNDFQKGDIAEGYSVSREKKESFPLTVTSAQKNPTAFYLCASSIDRQAGLYEQYFGPGTRLTVT.

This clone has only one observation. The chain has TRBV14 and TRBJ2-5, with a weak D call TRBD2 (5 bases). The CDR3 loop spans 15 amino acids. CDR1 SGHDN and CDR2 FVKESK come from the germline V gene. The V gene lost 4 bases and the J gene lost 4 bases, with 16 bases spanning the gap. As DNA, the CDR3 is TGTGCCAGCAGCCCCATTGGGAGCCGCGGAGAGACCCAGTACTTC. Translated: CASSPIGSRGETQYF.

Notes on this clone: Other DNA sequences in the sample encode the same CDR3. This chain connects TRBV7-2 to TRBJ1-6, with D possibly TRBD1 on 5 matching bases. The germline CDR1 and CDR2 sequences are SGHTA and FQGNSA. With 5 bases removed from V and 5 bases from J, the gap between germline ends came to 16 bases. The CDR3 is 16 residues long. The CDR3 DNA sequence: TGTGCCAGCAGCCCCCGGGCAGGGCTCAATAATTCACCCCTCCACTTT. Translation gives CASSPRAGLNNSPLHF. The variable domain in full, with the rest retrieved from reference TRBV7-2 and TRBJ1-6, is GAGVSQSPSNKVTEKGKDVELRCDPISGHTALYWYRQSLGQGLEFLIYFQGNSAPDKSGLPSDRFSAERTGGSVSTLTIQRTQQEDSAVYLCASSPRAGLNNSPLHFGNGTRLTVT.

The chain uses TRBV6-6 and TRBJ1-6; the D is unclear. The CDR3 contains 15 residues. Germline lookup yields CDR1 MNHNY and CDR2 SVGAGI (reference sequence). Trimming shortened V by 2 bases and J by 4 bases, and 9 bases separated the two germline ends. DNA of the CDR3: TGTGCCAGCAGTTACGGGCAGTCTTATAATTCACCCCTCCACTTT. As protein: CASSYGQSYNSPLHF.

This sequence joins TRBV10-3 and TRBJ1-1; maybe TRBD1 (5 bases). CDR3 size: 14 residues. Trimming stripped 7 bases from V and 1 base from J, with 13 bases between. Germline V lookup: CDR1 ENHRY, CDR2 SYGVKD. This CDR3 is CAITSGLANTEAFF. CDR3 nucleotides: TGTGCCATCACCTCGGGACTCGCGAACACTGAAGCTTTCTTT.

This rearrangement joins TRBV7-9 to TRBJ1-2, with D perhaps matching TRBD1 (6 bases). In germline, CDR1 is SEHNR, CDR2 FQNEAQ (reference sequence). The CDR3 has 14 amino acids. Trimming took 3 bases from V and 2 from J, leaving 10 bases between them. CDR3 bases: TGTGCCAGCAGCTTGGACAGTTGCAACTATGGCTACACCTTC. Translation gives CASSLDSCNYGYTF.

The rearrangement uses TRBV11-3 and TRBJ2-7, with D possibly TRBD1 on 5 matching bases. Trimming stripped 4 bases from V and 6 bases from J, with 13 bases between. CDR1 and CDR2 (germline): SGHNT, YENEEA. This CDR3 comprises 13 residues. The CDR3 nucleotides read TGTGCCAGCAGCTCATCCAGGGATGGCGAGCAGTACTTC. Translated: CASSSSRDGEQYF. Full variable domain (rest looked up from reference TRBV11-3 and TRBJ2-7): EAGVVQSPRYKIIEKKQPVAFWCNPISGHNTLYWYLQNLGQGPELLIRYENEEAVDDSQLPKDRFSAERLKGVDSTLKIQPAELGDSAVYLCASSSSRDGEQYFGPGTRLTVT.

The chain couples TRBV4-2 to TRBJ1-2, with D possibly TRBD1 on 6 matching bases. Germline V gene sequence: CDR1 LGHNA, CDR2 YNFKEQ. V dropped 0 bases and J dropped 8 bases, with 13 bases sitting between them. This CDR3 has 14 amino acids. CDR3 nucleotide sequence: TGTGCCAGCAGCCAAGAAGGGGGGGCGGGCGGCTACACCTTC. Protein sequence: CASSQEGGAGGYTF.

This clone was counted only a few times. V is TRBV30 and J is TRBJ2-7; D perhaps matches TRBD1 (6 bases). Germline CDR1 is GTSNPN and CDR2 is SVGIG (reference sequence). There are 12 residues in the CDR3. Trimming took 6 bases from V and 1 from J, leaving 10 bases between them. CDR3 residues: CACSRGSYEQYF. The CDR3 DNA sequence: TGTGCCTGCAGTAGGGGGTCCTACGAGCAGTACTTC.

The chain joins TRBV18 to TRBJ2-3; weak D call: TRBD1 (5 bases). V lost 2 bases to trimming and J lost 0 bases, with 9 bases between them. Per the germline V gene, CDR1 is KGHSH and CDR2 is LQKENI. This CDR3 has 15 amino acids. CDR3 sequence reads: CASSPSGPSTDTQYF. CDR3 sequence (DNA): TGTGCCAGCTCACCATCAGGGCCTAGCACAGATACGCAGTATTTT.

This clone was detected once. The CDR3 here is CASSRLAGIADTQYF. CDR3 nucleotide sequence: TGCGCCAGCAGTCGCCTAGCGGGAATAGCAGATACGCAGTATTTT. The chain recombines TRBV4-1 with TRBJ2-3; 9 positions match TRBD2. J lost 4 bases, V lost 6 bases, and 8 bases had no gene match. This CDR3 contains 15 residues. Germline lookup yields CDR1 MGHRA and CDR2 YSYEKL.

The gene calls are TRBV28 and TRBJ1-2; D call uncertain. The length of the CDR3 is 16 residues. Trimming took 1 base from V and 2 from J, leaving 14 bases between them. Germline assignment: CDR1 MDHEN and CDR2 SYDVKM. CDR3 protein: CASSLLAGSLNYGYTF. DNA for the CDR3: TGTGCCAGCAGTTTATTGGCGGGGTCATTAAACTATGGCTACACCTTC.

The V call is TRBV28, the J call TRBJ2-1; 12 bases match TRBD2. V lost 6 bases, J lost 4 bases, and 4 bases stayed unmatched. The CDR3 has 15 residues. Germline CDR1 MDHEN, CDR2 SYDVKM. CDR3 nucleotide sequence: TGTGCCAGCAGCCCCGGGACTAGCGGGTACAATGAGCAGTTCTTC. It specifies CASSPGTSGYNEQFF.

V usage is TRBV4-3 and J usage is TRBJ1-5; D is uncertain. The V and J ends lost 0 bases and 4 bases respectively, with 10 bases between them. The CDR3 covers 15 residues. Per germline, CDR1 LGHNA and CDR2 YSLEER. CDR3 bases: TGCGCCAGCAGCCAAGAGGTCCGCGGGAATCAGCCCCAGCATTTT. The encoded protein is CASSQEVRGNQPQHF.

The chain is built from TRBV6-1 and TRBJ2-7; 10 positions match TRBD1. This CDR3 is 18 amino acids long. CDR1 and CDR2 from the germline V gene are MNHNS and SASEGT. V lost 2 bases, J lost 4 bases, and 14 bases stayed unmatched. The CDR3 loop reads CASSEKSAGWTGGYEQYF. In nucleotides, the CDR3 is TGTGCCAGCAGTGAAAAAAGCGCCGGGTGGACAGGGGGGTACGAGCAGTACTTC.

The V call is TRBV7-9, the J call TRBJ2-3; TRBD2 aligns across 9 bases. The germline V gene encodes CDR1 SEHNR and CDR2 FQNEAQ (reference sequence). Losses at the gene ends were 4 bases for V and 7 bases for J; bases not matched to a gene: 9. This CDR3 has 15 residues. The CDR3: CASSSLAGEQYTQYF. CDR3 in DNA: TGTGCCAGCAGCTCGTTAGCGGGAGAGCAATATACGCAGTATTTT.

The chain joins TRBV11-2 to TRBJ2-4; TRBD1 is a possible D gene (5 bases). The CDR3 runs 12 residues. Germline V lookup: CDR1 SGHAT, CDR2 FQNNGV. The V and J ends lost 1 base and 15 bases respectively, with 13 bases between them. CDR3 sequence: CASSLAPGSVYF. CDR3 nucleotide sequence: TGTGCCAGCAGCTTAGCCCCAGGGTCTGTGTACTTC.

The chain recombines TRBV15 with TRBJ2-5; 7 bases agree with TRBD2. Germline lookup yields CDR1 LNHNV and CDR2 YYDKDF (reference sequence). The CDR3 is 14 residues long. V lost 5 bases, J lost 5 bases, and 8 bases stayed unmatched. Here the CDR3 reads CATSAGVGRETQYF. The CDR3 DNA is TGTGCCACCAGCGCCGGGGTCGGGAGGGAGACCCAGTACTTC.